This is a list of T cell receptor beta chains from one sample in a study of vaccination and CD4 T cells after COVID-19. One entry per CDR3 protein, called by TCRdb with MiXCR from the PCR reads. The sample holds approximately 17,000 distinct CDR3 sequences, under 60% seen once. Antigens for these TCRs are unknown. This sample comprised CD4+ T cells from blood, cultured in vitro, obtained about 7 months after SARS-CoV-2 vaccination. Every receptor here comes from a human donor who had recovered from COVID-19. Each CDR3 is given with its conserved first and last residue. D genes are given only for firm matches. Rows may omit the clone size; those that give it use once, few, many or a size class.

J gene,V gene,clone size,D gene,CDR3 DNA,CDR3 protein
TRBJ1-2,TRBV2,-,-,TGTGCCAGCACCGAACTGACAGGAGTTAACTATGGCTACACCTTC,CASTELTGVNYGYTF
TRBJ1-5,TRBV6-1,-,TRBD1,TGTGCCAGCAGTGGTCTATGGACAGGGGATAGCAATCAGCCCCAGCATTTT,CASSGLWTGDSNQPQHF
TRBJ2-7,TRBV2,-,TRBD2,TGTGCCAGCGGACTAGAACGTGTCTCCTACGAGCAGTACTTC,CASGLERVSYEQYF
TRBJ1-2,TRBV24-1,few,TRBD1,TGTGCCACCAGTGATTATGGAGGGGGCAACTATGGCTACACCTTC,CATSDYGGGNYGYTF
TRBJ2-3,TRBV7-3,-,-,TGTGCCAGCAGCCAGGAGAGACTTTCTAGCACAGATACGCAGTATTTT,CASSQERLSSTDTQYF
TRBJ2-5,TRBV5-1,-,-,TGCGCCAGCAGCGGGAGATACCAAGAGACCCAGTACTTC,CASSGRYQETQYF
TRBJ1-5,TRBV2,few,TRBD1,TGTGCCAGCAGCAGAGAGGGGACAGGGTTTAGTCAGCCCCAGCATTTT,CASSREGTGFSQPQHF
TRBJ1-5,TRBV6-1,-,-,TGTGCCAGCACCCGCAGTGAGGTTCAGCCCCAGCATTTT,CASTRSEVQPQHF
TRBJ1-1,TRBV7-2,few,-,TGTGCCAGCAGCTCCTACCACCGGGGTGCGGCTTTCTTT,CASSSYHRGAAFF
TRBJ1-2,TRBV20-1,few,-,TGCAGTTTTCTGAAACACAGGAGATGGGAGGGTGGCTACACCTTC,CSFLKHRRWEGGYTF
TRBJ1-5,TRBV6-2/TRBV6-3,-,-,TGTGCCAGCACCCGGGGGGGCACACATCAGCCCCAGCATTTT,CASTRGGTHQPQHF
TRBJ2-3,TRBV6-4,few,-,TGTGCCAGCAGTGACAACCCTGCCACAGATACGCAGTATTTT,CASSDNPATDTQYF
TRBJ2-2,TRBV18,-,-,TGTGCCAGCTCACCCAGGCGGCGGGACGACGGGGAGCTGTTTTTT,CASSPRRRDDGELFF
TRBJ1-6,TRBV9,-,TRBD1,TGTGCCAGCAGCTTGGGACAGACGTATAATTCACCCCTCCACTTT,CASSLGQTYNSPLHF
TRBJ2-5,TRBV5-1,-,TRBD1,TGCGCCAGCACCGTACAGGGGCTCCACCAAGAGACCCAGTACTTC,CASTVQGLHQETQYF
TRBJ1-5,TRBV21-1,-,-,TGTGCCAGCAGCAAAGGAGGGGGACAGGGTAAAGAATGTAGCAATCAGCCCCAGCATTTT,CASSKGGGQGKECSNQPQHF
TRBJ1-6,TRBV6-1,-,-,TGTGCCAGCAGTCGGACGCACTTT,CASSRTHF
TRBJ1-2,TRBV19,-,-,TGTGCCAGTAGTGCGGGGTTGGGGAATAACTATGGCTACACCTTC,CASSAGLGNNYGYTF
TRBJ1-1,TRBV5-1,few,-,TGCGCCAGCAGCTTGGAAGGTGCGAACACTGAAGCTTTCTTT,CASSLEGANTEAFF
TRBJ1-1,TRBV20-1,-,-,TGCAGTGCTATGGGAAGGACGGTCGGCACTGAAGCTTTCTTT,CSAMGRTVGTEAFF
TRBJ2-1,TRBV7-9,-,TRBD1,TGTGCCAGCAGAGGGACAGGGCGAAAAAATGAGCAGTTCTTC,CASRGTGRKNEQFF
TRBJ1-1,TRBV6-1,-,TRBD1,TGTGCCAGCAGTCAGGACAGGGCCACTGAAGCTTTCTTT,CASSQDRATEAFF
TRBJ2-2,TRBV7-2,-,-,TGTGCCAGCAGCATTTTTTACGGGGAGCTGTTTTTT,CASSIFYGELFF
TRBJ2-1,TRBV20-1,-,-,TGCAGTGCTAGAGATTTCGAGCCGGGATCATACAATGAGCAGTTCTTC,CSARDFEPGSYNEQFF
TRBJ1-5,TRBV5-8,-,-,TGTGCCAGCAGCGACCGAGGTCGGCCCCAGCATTTT,CASSDRGRPQHF
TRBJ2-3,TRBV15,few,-,TGTGCCACCAGCTTCTCAGGACAGATCTTGGCGGATACGCAGTATTTT,CATSFSGQILADTQYF
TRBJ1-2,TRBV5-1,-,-,TGCGCCAGCAGCTTGGCATTAGGGGCGGATGGCTACACCTTC,CASSLALGADGYTF
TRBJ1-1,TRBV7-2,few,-,TGTGCCAGCAGCTTAGGTGCAGGGAGCGCCACTGAAGCTTTCTTT,CASSLGAGSATEAFF
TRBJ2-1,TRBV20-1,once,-,TGCAGTGCTAGAGATCCGGTGCGGCTATCACTCTACAATGAGCAGTTCTTC,CSARDPVRLSLYNEQFF
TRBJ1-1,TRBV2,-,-,TGTGCCAGCAGTGATACGGGATGGACTGAAGCTTTCTTT,CASSDTGWTEAFF
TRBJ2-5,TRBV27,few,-,TGTGCCAGCAGCCGCAGGGGTTCTTGGGAGGGAGGGCCACAAGAGACCCAGTACTTC,CASSRRGSWEGGPQETQYF
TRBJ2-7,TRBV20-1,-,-,TGCAGTGCTAGAGATCTGGACAGACCTTTTGGCGAGCAGTACTTC,CSARDLDRPFGEQYF
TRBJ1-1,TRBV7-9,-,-,TGTGCCAGCAGCTTAGACACAGGGTCGACGGACACTGAAGCTTTCTTT,CASSLDTGSTDTEAFF
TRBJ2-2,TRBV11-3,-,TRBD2,TGTGCCAGCAGCCTTACTAGCGGGAGGAACACCGGGGAGCTGTTTTTT,CASSLTSGRNTGELFF
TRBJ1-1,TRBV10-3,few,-,TGTGCCATCAGTGAGTCGCGGGGGGGTAGCACTGAAGCTTTCTTT,CAISESRGGSTEAFF
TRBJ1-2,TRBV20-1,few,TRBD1,TGCAGTGCTAGGGGGGGACAGGGGATAGAGGGCTACACCTTC,CSARGGQGIEGYTF
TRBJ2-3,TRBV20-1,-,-,TGCAGTGCTCTAGTTGGGGCGGGAAGCACAGATACGCAGTATTTT,CSALVGAGSTDTQYF
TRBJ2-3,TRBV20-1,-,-,TGCAGTGCTGCAGGGGCGGGAGATACGCAGTATTTT,CSAAGAGDTQYF
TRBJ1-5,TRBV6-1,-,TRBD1,TGTGCCAGCAGGAAATGGCAACAGGGGAATCAGCCCCAGCATTTT,CASRKWQQGNQPQHF
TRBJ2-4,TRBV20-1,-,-,TGCAGTGGAGGGGATGATGCCAAAAACATTCAGTACTTC,CSGGDDAKNIQYF
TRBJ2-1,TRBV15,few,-,TGTGCCACCAGCAGCTGGACTGACTCTGGGGATGAGCAGTTCTTC,CATSSWTDSGDEQFF
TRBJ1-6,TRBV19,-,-,TGTGCCAGTAATCGACAGTCAAATTCACCCCTCCACTTT,CASNRQSNSPLHF
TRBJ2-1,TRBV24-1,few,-,TGTGCCACCAGTGATTTATCGGGAGACTACAATGAGCAGTTCTTC,CATSDLSGDYNEQFF
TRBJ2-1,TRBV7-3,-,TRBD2,TGTGCCAGCAGCACGACTAGCGGGGGGGCCAATGAGCAGTTCTTC,CASSTTSGGANEQFF
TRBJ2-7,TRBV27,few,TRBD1,TGTGCCAGCGGATTATTAGGGACAGGAGAGGGGGAGCAGTACTTC,CASGLLGTGEGEQYF
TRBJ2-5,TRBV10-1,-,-,TGCGCCAGCTCCGGGAGAGGAGAGACCCAGTACTTC,CASSGRGETQYF
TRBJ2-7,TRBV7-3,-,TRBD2,TGTGCCAGCAGCTTAAACGCAGCGGGGGTTGGGGAGCAGTACTTC,CASSLNAAGVGEQYF
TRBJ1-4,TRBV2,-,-,TGTGCCAGCAGTGATGTCGGAAAACTGTTTTTT,CASSDVGKLFF